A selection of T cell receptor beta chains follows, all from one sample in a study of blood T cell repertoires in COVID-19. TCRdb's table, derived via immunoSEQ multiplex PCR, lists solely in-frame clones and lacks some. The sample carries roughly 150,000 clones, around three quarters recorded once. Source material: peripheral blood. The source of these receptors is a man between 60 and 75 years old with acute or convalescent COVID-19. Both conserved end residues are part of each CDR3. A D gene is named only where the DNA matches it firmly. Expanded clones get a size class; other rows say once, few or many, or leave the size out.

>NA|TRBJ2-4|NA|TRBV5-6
CASSLDGIQYF
TGTGCCAGCAGCTTGGACGGCATTCAGTACTTC
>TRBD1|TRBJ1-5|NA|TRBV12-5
CASGLVPLTGENQPQHF
TGTGCTAGTGGTTTGGTACCCCTGACAGGGGAGAATCAGCCCCAGCATTTT
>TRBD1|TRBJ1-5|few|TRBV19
CASSTGQANNQPQHF
TGTGCCAGTAGTACAGGACAGGCTAACAATCAGCCCCAGCATTTT
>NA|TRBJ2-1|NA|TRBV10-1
CAPPVNEQFF
TGCGCCCCCCCGGTGAATGAGCAGTTCTTC
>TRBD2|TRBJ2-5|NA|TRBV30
CAWSVLLAGGRKTQYF
TGTGCCTGGAGTGTACTATTAGCGGGAGGGAGGAAGACCCAGTACTTC
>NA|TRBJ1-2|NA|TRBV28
CASSFGGYGQPSYGYTF
TGTGCCAGCAGTTTCGGCGGCTATGGACAGCCGTCCTATGGCTACACCTTC
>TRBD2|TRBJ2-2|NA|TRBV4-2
CASSPKGRERTGELFF
TGTGCCAGCAGCCCCAAGGGGCGGGAGAGAACCGGGGAGCTGTTTTTT
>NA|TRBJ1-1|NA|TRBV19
CASSIHGGSGTEAFF
TGTGCCAGTAGTATACACGGGGGGTCGGGCACTGAAGCTTTCTTT
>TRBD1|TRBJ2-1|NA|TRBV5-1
CASSLDRGGNNEQFF
TGCGCCAGCAGCCTAGACAGGGGCGGGAACAATGAGCAGTTCTTC
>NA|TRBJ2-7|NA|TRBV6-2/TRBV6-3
CASSLPRQVHFYEQYF
TGTGCCAGCAGTCTACCCCGACAGGTCCATTTCTACGAGCAGTACTTC
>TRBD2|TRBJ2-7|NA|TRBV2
CASKIAGIVDEQYF
TGTGCCAGCAAAATAGCGGGAATCGTCGACGAGCAGTACTTC
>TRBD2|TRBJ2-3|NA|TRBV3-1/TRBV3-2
CASSLTGTRNTDTQYF
TGTGCCAGCAGCCTGACCGGGACTAGAAACACAGATACGCAGTATTTT
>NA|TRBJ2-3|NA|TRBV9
CASSVASISSTDTQYF
TGTGCCAGCAGCGTAGCTTCTATCTCTAGCACAGATACGCAGTATTTT
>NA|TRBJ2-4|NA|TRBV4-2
CASSQGAATGNIQYF
TGTGCCAGCAGCCAGGGGGCCGCAACGGGTAACATTCAGTACTTC
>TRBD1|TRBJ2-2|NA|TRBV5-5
CASSLQGARPGELFF
TGTGCCAGCAGCCTACAGGGGGCGCGGCCCGGGGAGCTGTTTTTT
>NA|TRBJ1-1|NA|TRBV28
CASSKTGNTEAFF
TGTGCCAGCAGTAAGACAGGGAACACTGAAGCTTTCTTT
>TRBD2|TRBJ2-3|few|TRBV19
CASSTWTSGTTDTQYF
TGTGCCAGTAGTACCTGGACTAGCGGGACCACAGATACGCAGTATTTT
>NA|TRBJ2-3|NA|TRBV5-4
CASSLDPGVTGDTQYF
TGTGCCAGCAGCTTGGATCCAGGGGTCACGGGAGATACGCAGTATTTT
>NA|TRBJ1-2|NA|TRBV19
CASNNRVGGYTF
TGTGCCAGTAATAACAGGGTCGGAGGCTACACCTTC
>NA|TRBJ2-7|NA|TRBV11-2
CASSRTGQPYEQYF
TGTGCCAGCAGCCGAACAGGACAGCCCTACGAGCAGTACTTC
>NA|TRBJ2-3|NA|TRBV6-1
CASSEAGRDTQYF
TGTGCCAGCAGTGAAGCGGGCCGAGATACGCAGTATTTT
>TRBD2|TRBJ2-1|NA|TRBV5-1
CASSLTGTSGYNEQFF
TGCGCCAGCAGTTTGACCGGGACTAGTGGGTACAATGAGCAGTTCTTC
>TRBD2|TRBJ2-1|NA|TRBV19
CASRGTSGAWEQFF
TGTGCCAGTAGAGGGACTAGCGGGGCTTGGGAGCAGTTCTTC
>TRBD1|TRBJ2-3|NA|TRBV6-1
CASSDRQGGIHTQYF
TGTGCCAGCAGTGACCGACAGGGGGGTATTCATACGCAGTATTTT
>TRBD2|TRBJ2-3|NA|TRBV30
CAWSTASGRTPGTDTQYF
TGTGCCTGGAGCACGGCTAGCGGGAGGACACCAGGCACAGATACGCAGTATTTT
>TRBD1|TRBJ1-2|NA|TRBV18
CASSPRDRPNYGYTF
TGTGCCAGCTCACCAAGGGACAGACCTAACTATGGCTACACCTTC
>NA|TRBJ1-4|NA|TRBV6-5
CASSPRTQRVEKLFF
TGTGCCAGCAGTCCTAGGACTCAGCGCGTAGAAAAACTGTTTTTT
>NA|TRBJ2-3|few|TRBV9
CASSVGSIGTDTQYF
TGTGCCAGCAGCGTAGGCTCTATTGGCACAGATACGCAGTATTTT
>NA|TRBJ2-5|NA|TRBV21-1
CASSKRSGTRSPAFQTQYF
TGTGCCAGCAGCAAACGCAGCGGAACGAGGTCCCCGGCTTTCCAGACCCAGTACTTC
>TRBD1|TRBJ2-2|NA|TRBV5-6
CASRWGQGTTGELFF
TGTGCCAGCAGATGGGGACAGGGAACCACCGGGGAGCTGTTTTTT
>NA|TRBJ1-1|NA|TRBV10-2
CASGQNMNTEAFF
TGCGCCAGCGGACAGAACATGAACACTGAAGCTTTCTTT
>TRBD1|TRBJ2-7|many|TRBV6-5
CATNEGQIIYEQYF
TGTGCCACCAACGAGGGACAGATAATATACGAGCAGTACTTC
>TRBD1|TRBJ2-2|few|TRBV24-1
CATSDLEGTGNTGELFF
TGTGCCACCAGTGATTTAGAGGGGACAGGAAACACCGGGGAGCTGTTTTTT
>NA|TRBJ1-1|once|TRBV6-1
CASSESGTLNTEAFF
TGTGCCAGCAGTGAATCTGGGACTTTGAACACTGAAGCTTTCTTT
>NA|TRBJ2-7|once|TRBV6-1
CASSEQGIEQYF
TGTGCCAGCAGTGAACAGGGAATCGAGCAGTACTTC
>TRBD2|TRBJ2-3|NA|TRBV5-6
CASSNGGSGRGDTQYF
TGTGCCAGCAGCAACGGGGGTAGCGGGAGGGGAGATACGCAGTATTTT
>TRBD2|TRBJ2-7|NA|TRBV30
CAWSVGLAENYEQYF
TGTGCCTGGAGTGTTGGACTAGCGGAAAACTACGAGCAGTACTTC
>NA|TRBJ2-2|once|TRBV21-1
CASSKARGSVPTNTGELFF
TGTGCCAGCAGCAAAGCGCGAGGTTCCGTACCTACGAACACCGGGGAGCTGTTTTTT